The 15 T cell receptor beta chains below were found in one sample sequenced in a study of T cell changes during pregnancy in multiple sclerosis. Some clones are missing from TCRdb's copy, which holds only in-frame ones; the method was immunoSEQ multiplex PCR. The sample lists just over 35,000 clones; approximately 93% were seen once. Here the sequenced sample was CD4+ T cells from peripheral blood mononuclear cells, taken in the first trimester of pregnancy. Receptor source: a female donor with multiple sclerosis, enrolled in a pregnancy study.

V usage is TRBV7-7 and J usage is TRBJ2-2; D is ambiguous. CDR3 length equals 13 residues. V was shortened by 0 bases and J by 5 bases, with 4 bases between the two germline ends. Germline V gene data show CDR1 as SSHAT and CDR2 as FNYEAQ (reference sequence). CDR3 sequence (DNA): TGTGCCAGCAGCTTAGCGGCTACCGGGGAGCTGTTTTTT. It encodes CASSLAATGELFF.

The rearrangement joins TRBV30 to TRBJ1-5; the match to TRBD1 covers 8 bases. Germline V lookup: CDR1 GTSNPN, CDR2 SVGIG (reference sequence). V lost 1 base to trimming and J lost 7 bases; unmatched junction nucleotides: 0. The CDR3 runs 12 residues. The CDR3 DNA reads TGTGCCTGGAGTGACAGGGGGCAGCCCCAGCATTTT. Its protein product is CAWSDRGQPQHF. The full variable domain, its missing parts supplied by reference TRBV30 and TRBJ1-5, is SQTIHQWPATLVQPVGSPLSLECTVEGTSNPNLYWYRQAAGRGLQLLFYSVGIGQISSEVPQNLSASRPQDRQFILSSKKLLLSDSGFYLCAWSDRGQPQHFGDGTRLSIL.

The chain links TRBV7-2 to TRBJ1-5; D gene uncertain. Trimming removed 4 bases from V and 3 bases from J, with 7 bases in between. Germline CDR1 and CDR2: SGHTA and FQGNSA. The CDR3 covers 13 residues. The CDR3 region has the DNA TGTGCCAGCAGCTCTAGGTCCAATCAGCCCCAGCATTTT. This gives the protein CASSSRSNQPQHF.

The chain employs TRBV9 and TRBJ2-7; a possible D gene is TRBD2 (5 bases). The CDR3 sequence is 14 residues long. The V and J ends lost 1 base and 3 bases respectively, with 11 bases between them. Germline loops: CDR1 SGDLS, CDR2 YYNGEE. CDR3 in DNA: TGTGCCAGCAGCGTATCAGTCGGAGGCTACGAGCAGTACTTC. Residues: CASSVSVGGYEQYF.

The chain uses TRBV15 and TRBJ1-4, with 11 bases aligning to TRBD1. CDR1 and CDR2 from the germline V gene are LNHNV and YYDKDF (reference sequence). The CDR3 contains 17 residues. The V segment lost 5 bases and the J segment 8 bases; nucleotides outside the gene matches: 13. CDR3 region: CATSPQDRGLLREKLFF. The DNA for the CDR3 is TGTGCCACCAGCCCACAGGACAGGGGGCTCTTGCGGGAAAAACTGTTTTTT. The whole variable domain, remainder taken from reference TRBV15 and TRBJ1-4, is DAMVIQNPRYQVTQFGKPVTLSCSQTLNHNVMYWYQQKSSQAPKLLFHYYDKDFNNEADTPDNFQSRRPNTSFCFLDIRSPGLGDTAMYLCATSPQDRGLLREKLFFGSGTQLSVL.

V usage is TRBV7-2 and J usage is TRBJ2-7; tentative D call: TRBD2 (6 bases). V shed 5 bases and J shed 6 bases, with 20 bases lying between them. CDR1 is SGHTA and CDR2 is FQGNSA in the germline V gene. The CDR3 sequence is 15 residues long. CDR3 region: CASSPMGGRYFEQYF. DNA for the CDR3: TGTGCCAGCAGCCCCATGGGAGGACGCTACTTCGAGCAGTACTTC.

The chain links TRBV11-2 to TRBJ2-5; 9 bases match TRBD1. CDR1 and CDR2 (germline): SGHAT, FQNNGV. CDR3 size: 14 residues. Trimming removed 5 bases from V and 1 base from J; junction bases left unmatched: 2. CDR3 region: CASSKGQGQETQYF. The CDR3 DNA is TGTGCCAGCAGCAAGGGACAGGGCCAAGAGACCCAGTACTTC.

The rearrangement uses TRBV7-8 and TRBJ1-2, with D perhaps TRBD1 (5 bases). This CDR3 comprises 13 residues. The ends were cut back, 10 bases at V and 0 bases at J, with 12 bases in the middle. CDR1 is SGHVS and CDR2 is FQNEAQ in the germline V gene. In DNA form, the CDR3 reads TGTGCCACGGGGAGGGGAGCTAACTATGGCTACACCTTC. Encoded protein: CATGRGANYGYTF.

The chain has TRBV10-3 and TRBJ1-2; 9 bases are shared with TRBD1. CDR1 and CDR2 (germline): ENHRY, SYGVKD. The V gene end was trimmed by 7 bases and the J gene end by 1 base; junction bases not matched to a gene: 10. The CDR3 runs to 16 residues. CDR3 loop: CAITPGQGSYNYGYTF. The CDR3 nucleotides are TGTGCCATCACCCCAGGACAGGGGTCTTATAACTATGGCTACACCTTC.

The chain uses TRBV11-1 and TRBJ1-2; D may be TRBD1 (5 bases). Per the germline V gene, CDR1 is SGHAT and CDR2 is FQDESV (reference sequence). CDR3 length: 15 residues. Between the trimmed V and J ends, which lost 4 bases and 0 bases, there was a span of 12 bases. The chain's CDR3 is CASSSQQGSNYGYTF. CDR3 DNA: TGTGCCAGCAGCTCCCAGCAGGGATCTAACTATGGCTACACCTTC.

The CDR3 loop reads CASSYDRGGSGNTIYF. CDR3 in DNA: TGTGCCAGCAGTTACGATCGGGGGGGGTCTGGAAACACCATATATTTT. The chain couples TRBV6-6 to TRBJ1-3; possibly TRBD1 for D (5 bases). Germline lookup yields CDR1 MNHNY and CDR2 SVGAGI (reference sequence). V dropped 2 bases and J dropped 1 base, with 12 bases sitting between them. The length of the CDR3 is 16 residues.

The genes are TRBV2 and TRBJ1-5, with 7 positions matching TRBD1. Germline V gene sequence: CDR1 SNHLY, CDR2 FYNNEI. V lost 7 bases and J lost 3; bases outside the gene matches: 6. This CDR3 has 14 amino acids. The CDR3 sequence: CASTRTGLNQPQHF. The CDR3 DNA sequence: TGTGCCAGCACTAGGACAGGCCTCAATCAGCCCCAGCATTTT.

CDR3 sequence reads: CASSTLPSSTDTQYF. The DNA for the CDR3 is TGTGCCAGCAGCACTCTACCTTCTAGCACAGATACGCAGTATTTT. The chain combines TRBV7-2 with TRBJ2-3, with D unresolved. Germline V gives CDR1 SGHTA, CDR2 FQGNSA. The CDR3 has 15 amino acids. V shed 5 bases and J shed 0 bases, with 12 bases lying between them.

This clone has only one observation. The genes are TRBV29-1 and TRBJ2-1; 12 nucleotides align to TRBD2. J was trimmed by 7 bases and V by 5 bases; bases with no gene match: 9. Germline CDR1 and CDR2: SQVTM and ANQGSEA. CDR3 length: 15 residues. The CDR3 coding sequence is TGCAGCGTTAGGCTAGCGGGGGGGGTAGGGAATGAGCAGTTCTTC. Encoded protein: CSVRLAGGVGNEQFF.

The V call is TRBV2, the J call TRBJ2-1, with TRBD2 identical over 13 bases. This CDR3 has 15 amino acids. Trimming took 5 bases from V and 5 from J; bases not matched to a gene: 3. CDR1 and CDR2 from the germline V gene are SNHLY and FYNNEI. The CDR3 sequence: CASSPGTSGNNEQFF. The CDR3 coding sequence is TGTGCCAGCAGTCCGGGGACTAGCGGGAACAATGAGCAGTTCTTC. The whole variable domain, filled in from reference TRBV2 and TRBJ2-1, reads EPEVTQTPSHQVTQMGQEVILRCVPISNHLYFYWYRQILGQKVEFLVSFYNNEISEKSEIFDDQFSVERPDGSNFTLKIRSTKLEDSAMYFCASSPGTSGNNEQFFGPGTRLTVL.